Following are 13 T cell receptor beta chains from one sample sequenced in a study of T cell clones after liver transplantation. Data came from immunoSEQ multiplex PCR; TCRdb stores just in-frame clones and leaves some out. The sample carries 20,000 to 25,000 clones, around 63% recorded once. This sample comprised CD4+ T cells from blood, obtained before liver transplant. The receptors come from a human donor who received a liver transplant.

V usage is TRBV19 and J usage is TRBJ2-2, with TRBD1 matching 7 bases. The germline V gene encodes CDR1 LNHDA and CDR2 SQIVND (reference sequence). The CDR3 covers 16 residues. V gave up 7 bases and J gave up 1 base; unmatched junction bases: 9. The CDR3 sequence: CASKSARTGNTGELFF. The CDR3 nucleotides read TGTGCCAGTAAGAGTGCCAGGACAGGGAACACCGGGGAGCTGTTTTTT.

CDR3 nucleotide sequence: TGCGCCAGCAGCTGGGCTACGGAATCCGAGCAGTTCTTC. Translated: CASSWATESEQFF. V is TRBV5-1 and J is TRBJ2-1, with D unresolved. With 3 bases removed from V and 10 bases from J, the gap between germline ends came to 14 bases. The V gene's germline CDR1 is SGHRS and CDR2 YFSETQ. The CDR3 is 13 amino acids.

The chain recombines TRBV6-1 with TRBJ2-7, with 9 bases that match TRBD1. This CDR3 has 12 amino acids. Germline V gene lookup returns CDR1 MNHNS and CDR2 SASEGT. The junction had 1 base not matched to a gene; V was cut back by 7 bases and J by 3 bases. CDR3 bases: TGTGCCAGCACGGGACAGGGCTACGAGCAGTACGTC. As protein: CASTGQGYEQYV.

V is TRBV10-2 and J is TRBJ2-3; D is unclear. Trimming removed 6 bases from V and 2 bases from J, with 15 bases in between. Germline lookup yields CDR1 WSHSY and CDR2 SAAADI. The CDR3 totals 15 residues. The chain's CDR3 is CASRVSGSPTDTQYF. DNA for the CDR3: TGCGCCAGCAGAGTTAGTGGTTCCCCCACAGATACGCAGTATTTT.

The V call is TRBV18, the J call TRBJ1-2; D is unresolved. This CDR3 spans 11 amino acids. Germline V gene data show CDR1 as KGHSH and CDR2 as LQKENI. V dropped 5 bases and J dropped 5 bases, with 6 bases sitting between them. The CDR3 DNA sequence: TGTGCCAGCTCAACGGATTATGGCTACACCTTC. This sequence encodes CASSTDYGYTF.

The chain is built from TRBV5-1 and TRBJ2-3; 7 bases are a match to TRBD1. Germline values: CDR1 SGHRS, CDR2 YFSETQ. The CDR3 loop spans 16 amino acids. The ends lost 3 bases at V and 2 bases at J; junction bases unmatched: 9. For the CDR3, the DNA is TGCGCCAGCAGCTCGGGCCCGGGACAGAACACAGATACGCAGTATTTT. This codes for CASSSGPGQNTDTQYF. Full variable domain (outside the CDR3, taken from reference TRBV5-1 and TRBJ2-3): KAGVTQTPRYLIKTRGQQVTLSCSPISGHRSVSWYQQTPGQGLQFLFEYFSETQRNKGNFPGRFSGRQFSNSRSEMNVSTLELGDSALYLCASSSGPGQNTDTQYFGPGTRLTVL.

V usage is TRBV30 and J usage is TRBJ2-5; 11 bases match TRBD2. With V trimmed by 4 bases and J by 5 bases, 12 bases remained unmatched. CDR3 length equals 16 residues. CDR1 is GTSNPN, CDR2 SVGIG, per germline (reference sequence). CDR3 sequence (DNA): TGTGCCTGGAAAGTTGGTAGCGGGAGGGCTTTGGAGACCCAGTACTTC. It codes for CAWKVGSGRALETQYF.

This clone was detected only a few times. The chain joins TRBV18 to TRBJ2-1, with no clear D. This CDR3 spans 15 amino acids. Germline V gives CDR1 KGHSH, CDR2 LQKENI. Trimming removed 2 bases at V and 10 bases at J, with 18 bases between. This CDR3 is CASSPSLDWSREQFF. The DNA of the CDR3 is TGTGCCAGCTCACCATCGCTAGACTGGTCTCGGGAGCAGTTCTTC.

This sequence joins TRBV10-3 and TRBJ2-3; TRBD1 or TRBD2 may be the D gene (5 bases each). In germline, CDR1 is ENHRY, CDR2 SYGVKD. The ends were cut back, 3 bases at V and 1 base at J, with 11 bases in the middle. This CDR3 is built from 15 residues. The CDR3 loop reads CAISDRGSGTDTQYF. CDR3 DNA sequence: TGTGCCATCAGTGATCGGGGCAGCGGCACAGATACGCAGTATTTT.

J is TRBJ2-7 and V is TRBV5-6; D is uncertain. V gave up 4 bases and J gave up 4 bases, with 9 bases separating them. Germline V gene data show CDR1 as SGHDT and CDR2 as YYEEEE. The CDR3 is made up of 12 amino acids. Here the CDR3 DNA reads TGTGCCAGCAGCAATCGCCTTTACGAGCAGTACGTC. It is translated as CASSNRLYEQYV.

The chain carries TRBV27 and TRBJ1-2, with 9 bases identical to TRBD1. The CDR3 spans 18 residues. V shed 2 bases, J shed 8 bases, and the junction held 18 bases outside the gene matches. Germline CDR1 MNHEY, CDR2 SMNVEV (reference sequence). This CDR3 reads CASSLIRDRERGVGGYTF. The CDR3 nucleotides are TGTGCCAGCAGTTTAATCCGGGACAGGGAAAGAGGGGTAGGCGGCTACACCTTC.

The chain links TRBV28 to TRBJ1-6, with D maybe TRBD1 (5 bases). CDR1 is MDHEN and CDR2 is SYDVKM in the germline V gene. This CDR3 spans 15 amino acids. The V end lost 3 bases, the J end lost 10 bases, and 16 bases lay between the germline ends. This chain's CDR3 is CASSFVRTPLSPLHF. The CDR3 nucleotides are TGTGCCAGCAGTTTTGTTCGGACACCGTTATCACCCCTCCACTTT.

The rearrangement uses TRBV28 and TRBJ2-1; 9 positions agree with TRBD1. The CDR3 extends over 12 amino acids. J was trimmed by 7 bases and V by 10 bases; bases with no gene match: 5. The germline V gene encodes CDR1 MDHEN and CDR2 SYDVKM. In nucleotides, the CDR3 is TGTGCCATCAGACAGGGGGTAAATGAGCAGTTCTTC. This translates into CAIRQGVNEQFF.